Given below is one TCR beta chain in context. The record originates from a study of blood T cell repertoires in COVID-19. Study summary: Acute and convalescent COVID-19 specimens originated in the United States, Italy and Spain. T cells, B-cell-depleted T cells, or PBMCs provided the cDNA or gDNA that served as material.

The CDR3 spans 15 residues. The V gene lost 4 bases and the J gene lost 7 bases, with 20 bases spanning the gap. The germline gives CDR1 SGHNT, CDR2 YYREEE (reference sequence). Sequencing was performed with immunoSEQ multiplex PCR; in TCRdb, only in-frame clones are kept and a portion is missing. The data contain some 270,000 clones, 70% to 90% of them seen just once; the ten biggest clones take up 9.5% to 12%. The sequenced sample was peripheral blood. The rearrangement uses TRBV5-4 and TRBJ1-1; weak D call: TRBD1 (6 bases). The clonotype was recovered from a woman in her 70s with acute or convalescent COVID-19. In nucleotides, the CDR3 is TGTGCCAGCAGCGGGGGGCTGGGGGGGCATAATGAAGCTTTCTTT. Translated, it gives CASSGGLGGHNEAFF.